What follows are 5 T cell receptor beta chains derived from one specimen sequenced in a study of response to subunit inactivated influenza vaccine. Each CDR3 protein gets one entry after TCRdb re-called the RT-PCR reads with MiXCR. There are roughly 650,000 distinct CDR3 sequences in the sample; more than 15% occur only once, and 9.5% to 13% lies in the top ten. The input for sequencing was PBMCs from blood, taken about 11 days after vaccination. The receptors shown here come from a man between 50 and 59 years old who received an inactivated influenza vaccine.

The table lists this clonotype with many counts. V is TRBV6-1 and J is TRBJ2-7; TRBD1 is a possible D gene (6 bases). V was clipped by 6 bases and J by 2 bases, with 17 bases between them. Germline loops: CDR1 MNHNS, CDR2 SASEGT. This CDR3 spans 15 amino acids. The CDR3 region has the DNA TGTGCCAGCAGCGGTACCGGGACACCGGCCTACGAGCAGTACTTC. Amino acids: CASSGTGTPAYEQYF.

This clonotype showed up just a few times. The chain employs TRBV20-1 and TRBJ1-4; 7 nucleotides agree with TRBD1. Germline V gene data show CDR1 as DFQATT and CDR2 as SNEGSKA (reference sequence). The CDR3 spans 15 residues. V gave up 0 bases and J gave up 10 bases; unmatched junction bases: 11. The CDR3 loop is CSARDWTGRRGKLFF. Here the CDR3 DNA reads TGCAGTGCTAGAGATTGGACAGGAAGGCGTGGAAAACTGTTTTTT.

V gene TRBV12-3 or TRBV12-4 combines with J gene TRBJ2-3; D ambiguous. The CDR3 has 12 residues. Trimming shortened V by 6 bases and J by 8 bases, and 12 bases separated the two germline ends. The CDR3 DNA reads TGTGCCAGCAGCAAGGACGCAGCTACGCAGTATTTT. Its protein product is CASSKDAATQYF.

This clonotype was observed at least ten times. V gene TRBV29-1 combines with J gene TRBJ1-2; tentative D call: TRBD1 (5 bases). V gave up 4 bases and J gave up 4 bases, with 13 bases separating them. The germline V gene has CDR1 SQVTM and CDR2 ANQGSEA. The CDR3 consists of 13 residues. The CDR3 DNA is TGCAGCGTTGGGATGGGGCGAAGCTATGGCTACACCTTC. It encodes CSVGMGRSYGYTF. The variable domain in full, completed from reference TRBV29-1 and TRBJ1-2, reads SAVISQKPSRDICQRGTSLTIQCQVDSQVTMMFWYRQQPGQSLTLIATANQGSEATYESGFVIDKFPISRPNLTFSTLTVSNMSPEDSSIYLCSVGMGRSYGYTFGSGTRLTVV.

Many counts were recorded for this clonotype. This sequence joins TRBV12-3 or TRBV12-4 and TRBJ1-1, with D tentatively TRBD1 (6 bases). The V end was cut by 6 bases, the J end by 4 bases, with 15 bases between. The CDR3 is 14 amino acids. CDR3 sequence (DNA): TGTGCCAGCAGAACTGGACAGCAAGCCACTGAAGCTTTCTTT. It codes for CASRTGQQATEAFF.